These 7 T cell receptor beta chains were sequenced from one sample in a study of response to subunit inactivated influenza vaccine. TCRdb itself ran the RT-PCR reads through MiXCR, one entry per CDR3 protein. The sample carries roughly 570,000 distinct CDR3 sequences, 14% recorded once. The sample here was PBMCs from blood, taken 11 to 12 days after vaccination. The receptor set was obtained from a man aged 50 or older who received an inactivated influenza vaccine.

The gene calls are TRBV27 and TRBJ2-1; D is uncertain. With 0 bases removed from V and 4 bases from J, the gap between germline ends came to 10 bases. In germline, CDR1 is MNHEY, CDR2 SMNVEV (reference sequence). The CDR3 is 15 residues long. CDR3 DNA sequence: TGTGCCAGCAGTTTATCTCTGGTGGGGTACAATGAGCAGTTCTTC. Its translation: CASSLSLVGYNEQFF.

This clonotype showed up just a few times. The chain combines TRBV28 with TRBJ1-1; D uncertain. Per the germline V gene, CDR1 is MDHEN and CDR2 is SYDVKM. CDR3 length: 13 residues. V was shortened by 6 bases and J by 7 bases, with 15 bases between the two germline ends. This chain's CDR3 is CASRGHLGIEAFF. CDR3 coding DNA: TGTGCCAGCAGGGGCCATTTGGGAATTGAAGCTTTCTTT.

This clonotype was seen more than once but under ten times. DNA for the CDR3: TGCAGTGCTCCCCGGACAGGTTTAAACTATGGCTACACCTTC. Protein product: CSAPRTGLNYGYTF. This chain joins TRBV20-1 and TRBJ1-2; 7 bases map to TRBD1. The CDR3 is made up of 14 amino acids. Trimming removed 5 bases from V and 2 bases from J; junction bases left unmatched: 8. Per the germline V gene, CDR1 is DFQATT and CDR2 is SNEGSKA (reference sequence).

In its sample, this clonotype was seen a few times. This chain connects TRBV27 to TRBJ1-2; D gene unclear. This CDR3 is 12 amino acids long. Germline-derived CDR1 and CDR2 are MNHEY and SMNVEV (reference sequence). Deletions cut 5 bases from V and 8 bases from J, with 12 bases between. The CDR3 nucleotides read TGTGCCAGCAGTAGGACCGGGCGGGGCTACACCTTC. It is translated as CASSRTGRGYTF.

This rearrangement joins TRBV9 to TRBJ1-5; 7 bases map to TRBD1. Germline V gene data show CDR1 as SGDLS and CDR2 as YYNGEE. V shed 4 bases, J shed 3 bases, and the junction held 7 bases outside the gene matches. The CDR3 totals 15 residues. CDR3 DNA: TGTGCCAGCAGCCCGCGGGACAGTCCCAATCAGCCCCAGCATTTT. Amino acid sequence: CASSPRDSPNQPQHF. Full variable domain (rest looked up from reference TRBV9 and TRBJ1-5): DSGVTQTPKHLITATGQRVTLRCSPRSGDLSVYWYQQSLDQGLQFLIQYYNGEERAKGNILERFSAQQFPDLHSELNLSSLELGDSALYFCASSPRDSPNQPQHFGDGTRLSIL.

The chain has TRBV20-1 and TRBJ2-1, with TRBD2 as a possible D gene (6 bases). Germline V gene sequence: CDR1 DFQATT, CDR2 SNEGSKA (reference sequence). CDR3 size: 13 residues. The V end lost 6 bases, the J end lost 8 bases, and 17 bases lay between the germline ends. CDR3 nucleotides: TGCAGTGCCTCTAGCCGGGGGTTGGATGAGCAGTTCTTC. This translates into CSASSRGLDEQFF.

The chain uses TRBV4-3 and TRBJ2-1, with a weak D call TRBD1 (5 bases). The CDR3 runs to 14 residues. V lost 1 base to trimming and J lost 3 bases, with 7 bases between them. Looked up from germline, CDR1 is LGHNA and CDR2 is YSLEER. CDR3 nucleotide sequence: TGCGCCAGCAGCCAAGTACAGGACTACAATGAGCAGTTCTTC. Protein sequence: CASSQVQDYNEQFF.